What follows are 31 T cell receptor beta chains derived from one specimen sequenced in a study of control samples from healthy donors and cancer patients. This table comes from immunoSEQ multiplex PCR, and its TCRdb copy is limited to in-frame clones, with some not included. The sample gives about 130,000 clones, about 95% of which show up once; 3.6% is in the top ten. Sequencing was performed on blood. The receptor set was obtained from a man younger than 40 in good health.

The DNA for the CDR3 is TGTGCCAGCAGCTGGGTCGGGAATGAGCAGTTCTTC. Translation: CASSWVGNEQFF. The chain couples TRBV28 to TRBJ2-1; no reliable D call. Germline lookup yields CDR1 MDHEN and CDR2 SYDVKM. The germline V and J ends were trimmed by 6 bases and 7 bases, with 10 bases remaining between them. The length of the CDR3 is 12 residues.

CDR3 residues: CASSVAPTGPEQYF. The CDR3 DNA follows: TGTGCCAGCAGCGTAGCCCCAACAGGGCCCGAGCAGTACTTC. The rearrangement links TRBV9 to TRBJ2-7, with TRBD1 as a possible D gene (6 bases). V lost 0 bases and J 6 bases, leaving 13 bases between the germline ends. This CDR3 is built from 14 residues. The germline V gene has CDR1 SGDLS and CDR2 YYNGEE.

This chain uses TRBV5-1 with TRBJ1-2, with 10 bases identical to TRBD1. The CDR3 loop spans 14 amino acids. Per the germline V gene, CDR1 is SGHRS and CDR2 is YFSETQ. The trim removed 4 bases at V and 5 bases at J, leaving 5 bases unmatched. The CDR3 coding sequence is TGCGCCAGCAGCGTCCCGGGACAGGGGTATGGCTACACCTTC. As protein: CASSVPGQGYGYTF.

This clone was observed a single time. The rearrangement uses TRBV10-2 and TRBJ2-5; 16 nucleotides match TRBD2. The CDR3 extends over 16 amino acids. V trimming: 8 bases; J trimming: 4 bases; junction bases outside the gene matches: 7. CDR1 is WSHSY, CDR2 SAAADI, per germline. In nucleotides, the CDR3 is TGCGCCAGCCGGGGACTAGCGGGGGGGCCGACAGAGACCCAGTACTTC. Its protein is CASRGLAGGPTETQYF.

The chain joins TRBV28 to TRBJ2-1; the D gene could be TRBD1 or TRBD2 (6 bases each). The germline V gene encodes CDR1 MDHEN and CDR2 SYDVKM. This CDR3 is built from 15 residues. V was pared by 4 bases and J by 10 bases, with 20 bases between. The chain's CDR3 is CASSSEGGLMREQFF. The CDR3, as DNA: TGTGCCAGCAGTTCTGAGGGGGGCCTAATGAGGGAGCAGTTCTTC.

This clone was observed a single time. J is TRBJ2-1 and V is TRBV5-1; 8 positions match TRBD2. The CDR3 length is 16 residues. V gave up 3 bases and J gave up 10 bases; unmatched junction bases: 15. Germline values: CDR1 SGHRS, CDR2 YFSETQ. DNA of the CDR3: TGCGCCAGCAGCTCGAGCGAGCGGGGGCCCCCCCGGGAGCAGTTCTTC. It codes for CASSSSERGPPREQFF.

The V and J genes are TRBV16 and TRBJ2-3; perhaps TRBD2 as D (6 bases). Trimming took off 5 bases at V and 3 bases at J, with 15 bases between the two ends. This CDR3 has 15 amino acids. Per the germline V gene, CDR1 is KGHSY and CDR2 is FQNENV. DNA of the CDR3: TGTGCCAGCAGCGAAATTGGAGGGGTTACAGATACGCAGTATTTT. This gives the protein CASSEIGGVTDTQYF.

J is TRBJ2-5 and V is TRBV19, with 7 bases matching TRBD2. CDR1 is LNHDA, CDR2 SQIVND, per germline (reference sequence). V lost 3 bases to trimming and J lost 4 bases; unmatched junction nucleotides: 11. The CDR3 loop spans 16 amino acids. The CDR3 sequence: CASSIGVGGFGETQYF. In nucleotides, the CDR3 is TGTGCCAGTAGTATCGGAGTGGGGGGGTTTGGAGAGACCCAGTACTTC.

This rearrangement joins TRBV7-2 to TRBJ2-7; a weak D match, TRBD2 (6 bases). Germline CDR1 and CDR2: SGHTA and FQGNSA. V shed 6 bases and J shed 0 bases, with 18 bases lying between them. The CDR3 has 16 residues. In nucleotides, the CDR3 is TGTGCCAGCAGGCCCAGGGCGGGACTGAGCTCCTACGAGCAGTACTTC. Protein sequence: CASRPRAGLSSYEQYF.

The chain recombines TRBV5-1 with TRBJ1-1, with D hard to call. The CDR3 is 14 residues long. From germline, CDR1 is SGHRS and CDR2 YFSETQ. The V end lost 2 bases, the J end lost 4 bases, and 12 bases lay between the germline ends. Here the CDR3 reads CASSFVGLGTEAFF. DNA for the CDR3: TGCGCCAGCAGCTTTGTAGGGTTGGGCACTGAAGCTTTCTTT.

The chain couples TRBV27 to TRBJ2-5, with 7 bases matching TRBD1. Germline V gene data show CDR1 as MNHEY and CDR2 as SMNVEV (reference sequence). This CDR3 is built from 13 residues. The J segment lost 2 bases and the V segment lost 6 bases, leaving 3 bases of the junction unmatched. In DNA, the CDR3 is TGTGCCAGCAGGACCAGGGGGCAAGAGACCCAGTACTTC. This codes for CASRTRGQETQYF.

The V and J genes are TRBV6-5 and TRBJ2-4; 8 positions match TRBD1. The trim removed 6 bases at V and 3 bases at J, leaving 4 bases unmatched. The CDR3 consists of 14 residues. Germline lookup yields CDR1 MNHEY and CDR2 SVGAGI. CDR3 sequence (DNA): TGTGCCAGCAGAGCCGGGACAGGCAAAAACATTCAGTACTTC. Translated: CASRAGTGKNIQYF.

The chain uses TRBV28 and TRBJ1-2; 8 bases are shared with TRBD1. V lost 6 bases and J lost 4; bases outside the gene matches: 7. CDR1 is MDHEN, CDR2 SYDVKM, per germline. The CDR3 covers 14 residues. This CDR3 reads CASSTGGSGYGYTF. The CDR3 DNA follows: TGTGCCAGCAGCACAGGGGGATCTGGCTATGGCTACACCTTC.

The rearrangement uses TRBV28 and TRBJ2-1; no clear D gene. The ends were cut back, 2 bases at V and 12 bases at J, with 14 bases in the middle. The CDR3 totals 13 residues. Per germline, CDR1 MDHEN and CDR2 SYDVKM. DNA for the CDR3: TGTGCCAGCAGTTTAGGAGCGCCCTCAGTGCAGTTCTTC. Translation: CASSLGAPSVQFF.

The gene calls are TRBV12-2 and TRBJ2-3; TRBD1, the table's D call, was not compared with the DNA. TRBV12-2 represents a pseudogene. The CDR3 is made up of 18 amino acids. The CDR3 protein is CASRFGRLHRRSTDTQYF. DNA for the CDR3: TGTGCAAGTCGCTTTGGCAGGCTACACCGACGTAGCACAGATACGCAGTATTTT.

This clone was counted once. This sequence joins TRBV30 and TRBJ1-2; tentative D call: TRBD1 (5 bases). CDR3 size: 12 residues. The V end lost 0 bases, the J end lost 8 bases, and 10 bases lay between the germline ends. Germline CDR1 reads GTSNPN; CDR2 reads SVGIG (reference sequence). The CDR3 reads CAWSVERGGYTF. The CDR3 DNA is TGTGCCTGGAGTGTAGAGAGGGGAGGCTACACCTTC. Complete variable domain (other parts from reference TRBV30 and TRBJ1-2): SQTIHQWPATLVQPVGSPLSLECTVEGTSNPNLYWYRQAAGRGLQLLFYSVGIGQISSEVPQNLSASRPQDRQFILSSKKLLLSDSGFYLCAWSVERGGYTFGSGTRLTVV.

This chain joins TRBV21-1 and TRBJ1-5. TRBV21-1 is labeled a pseudogene. This CDR3 has 15 amino acids. The CDR3 nucleotides read TGTGCCAGCAGCAAATATGAGGCATCACATCAGCCCCAGCATTTT. Translation gives CASSKYEASHQPQHF.

The genes are TRBV12-5 and TRBJ1-1; a weak D match, TRBD1 (5 bases). CDR3 length: 16 amino acids. CDR1 is LGHNT and CDR2 is FRNRAP in the germline V gene. With 3 bases removed from V and 1 base from J, the gap between germline ends came to 15 bases. This chain's CDR3 is CASGFGTGRRNTEAFF. The CDR3 nucleotides read TGTGCTAGTGGTTTCGGGACCGGACGGCGGAACACTGAAGCTTTCTTT.

The CDR3, as DNA: TGTGCCTGGAGCCCCGGACAGGGTGGTGAAAAACTGTTTTTT. Translation gives CAWSPGQGGEKLFF. The J gene is TRBJ1-4, the V gene TRBV30; 8 bases match TRBD1. V shed 3 bases and J 7 bases; nucleotides not matched to a gene: 7. CDR3 length: 14 amino acids. From germline, CDR1 is GTSNPN and CDR2 SVGIG (reference sequence). Full variable domain (rest looked up from reference TRBV30 and TRBJ1-4): SQTIHQWPATLVQPVGSPLSLECTVEGTSNPNLYWYRQAAGRGLQLLFYSVGIGQISSEVPQNLSASRPQDRQFILSSKKLLLSDSGFYLCAWSPGQGGEKLFFGSGTQLSVL.

This chain joins TRBV19 and TRBJ1-2; 10 nucleotides align to TRBD1. The V segment lost 2 bases and the J segment 7 bases; nucleotides outside the gene matches: 4. The germline CDR1 and CDR2 sequences are LNHDA and SQIVND (reference sequence). The CDR3 extends over 14 amino acids. CDR3 amino acids: CASSIIGDRGGYTF. The DNA for the CDR3 is TGTGCCAGTAGTATAATCGGGGACAGGGGTGGCTACACCTTC.

The V call is TRBV7-9, the J call TRBJ2-4; D uncertain. There are 12 residues in the CDR3. Per the germline V gene, CDR1 is SEHNR and CDR2 is FQNEAQ (reference sequence). The V and J ends lost 5 bases and 8 bases respectively, with 10 bases between them. CDR3 sequence: CASSLPADIQYF. The CDR3 bases are TGTGCCAGCAGCCTTCCTGCGGACATTCAGTACTTC.

This chain uses TRBV18 with TRBJ2-1; 8 bases agree with TRBD2. The CDR3 is 15 amino acids. The germline CDR1 and CDR2 sequences are KGHSH and LQKENI. Trimming at V came to 3 bases and at J to 3 bases, leaving 4 bases not matched to a gene. CDR3 in amino acids: CASSPGRGDYNEQFF. CDR3 sequence (DNA): TGTGCCAGCTCACCGGGGCGGGGGGACTACAATGAGCAGTTCTTC.

This clone appeared a single time. The chain uses TRBV7-3 and TRBJ1-1; D is uncertain. V lost 5 bases and J 5 bases, leaving 12 bases between the germline ends. This CDR3 is 13 amino acids long. Germline CDR1 SGHTA, CDR2 FQGTGA. Here the CDR3 reads CASSHATGTEAFF. CDR3 DNA: TGTGCCAGCAGCCACGCCACGGGGACTGAAGCTTTCTTT.

The chain couples TRBV28 to TRBJ1-2, with 9 bases that match TRBD1. The length of the CDR3 is 14 residues. The germline V gene encodes CDR1 MDHEN and CDR2 SYDVKM. Trimming at V came to 8 bases and at J to 5 bases, leaving 9 bases not matched to a gene. The CDR3 DNA reads TGTGCCAGCTCCAGGACAGGGGACGAGTATGGCTACACCTTC. It encodes CASSRTGDEYGYTF.

The chain employs TRBV7-9 and TRBJ2-7, with D perhaps matching TRBD2 (6 bases). This CDR3 region has 14 residues. CDR1 is SEHNR and CDR2 is FQNEAQ in the germline V gene (reference sequence). V lost 4 bases, J lost 0 bases, and 10 bases lay in between. CDR3 residues: CASSWDGSSYEQYF. The CDR3 DNA is TGTGCCAGCAGCTGGGACGGGAGCTCCTACGAGCAGTACTTC. The variable domain in full, with the rest retrieved from reference TRBV7-9 and TRBJ2-7, is DTGVSQNPRHKITKRGQNVTFRCDPISEHNRLYWYRQTLGQGPEFLTYFQNEAQLEKSRLLSDRFSAERPKGSFSTLEIQRTEQGDSAMYLCASSWDGSSYEQYFGPGTRLTVT.

This rearrangement joins TRBV5-8 to TRBJ1-2; TRBD1 might be the D (6 bases). CDR3 length: 13 amino acids. Trimming stripped 3 bases from V and 8 bases from J, with 14 bases between. CDR1 and CDR2 from the germline V gene are SGHTS and YDEGEE. The CDR3 region has the DNA TGTGCCAGCAGCTCCAGGGGAGGGGGAGGCTACACCTTC. Translating it yields CASSSRGGGGYTF.

The chain recombines TRBV18 with TRBJ1-2, with D tentatively TRBD1 (6 bases). Trimming removed 4 bases at V and 1 base at J, with 19 bases between. The length of the CDR3 is 17 residues. Germline values: CDR1 KGHSH, CDR2 LQKENI. The CDR3, as DNA: TGTGCCAGCTCACTGGGTTTGCAGGGGACATTTAACTATGGCTACACCTTC. The encoded protein is CASSLGLQGTFNYGYTF.

The rearrangement uses TRBV9 and TRBJ1-5, with 7 nucleotides matching TRBD1. Per germline, CDR1 SGDLS and CDR2 YYNGEE. The J segment lost 3 bases and the V segment lost 7 bases, leaving 7 bases of the junction unmatched. The length of the CDR3 is 14 residues. The CDR3 loop reads CASETGCFNQPQHF. The CDR3 DNA reads TGTGCCAGCGAGACAGGGTGCTTCAATCAGCCCCAGCATTTT.

J is TRBJ1-2 and V is TRBV6-5; perhaps TRBD1 as D (6 bases). This CDR3 spans 15 amino acids. CDR1 and CDR2 (germline): MNHEY, SVGAGI. V was cut by 5 bases and J by 5 bases, with 18 bases left in between. The CDR3 DNA is TGTGCCAGCAGTACTTTGGGGGCCGCTGCTTATGGCTACACCTTC. Its translation is CASSTLGAAAYGYTF.

The chain joins TRBV11-2 to TRBJ1-2; D uncertain. Germline CDR1 and CDR2: SGHAT and FQNNGV. The CDR3 totals 13 residues. The ends were cut back, 4 bases at V and 0 bases at J, with 6 bases in the middle. CDR3 DNA: TGTGCCAGCAGCTCCAGGACTAACTATGGCTACACCTTC. Translated: CASSSRTNYGYTF.

V gene TRBV27 combines with J gene TRBJ1-2, with D unresolved. Trimming took off 2 bases at V and 4 bases at J, with 14 bases between the two ends. CDR3 length: 15 amino acids. The germline CDR1 and CDR2 sequences are MNHEY and SMNVEV (reference sequence). Here the CDR3 DNA reads TGTGCCAGCAGTTTAAGGCAGAGTCCAGCCTATGGCTACACCTTC. Its protein product is CASSLRQSPAYGYTF.